This TCR beta chain is from a study of brain T cells in children with intractable seizures. The V and J ends lost 1 base and 9 bases respectively, with 10 bases between them. The V gene's germline CDR1 is SNHLY and CDR2 FYNNEI. The CDR3 spans 14 residues. The assay was immunoSEQ multiplex PCR, and TCRdb's table has in-frame clones only and misses some. The table has approximately 23,000 clones, 90% to 95% seen once. The J gene is TRBJ1-6, the V gene TRBV2; D is perhaps TRBD1 (5 bases). This specimen consisted of peripheral blood, obtained at surgery. The TCR comes from a boy under 18 with focal cortical dysplasia and intractable seizures. The CDR3 nucleotides read TGTGCCAGCAGTGAAGAAGGGGCCGGTTCACCCCTCCACTTT. It codes for CASSEEGAGSPLHF. Filled out from reference TRBV2 and TRBJ1-6, the complete variable domain reads EPEVTQTPSHQVTQMGQEVILRCVPISNHLYFYWYRQILGQKVEFLVSFYNNEISEKSEIFDDQFSVERPDGSNFTLKIRSTKLEDSAMYFCASSEEGAGSPLHFGNGTRLTVT.